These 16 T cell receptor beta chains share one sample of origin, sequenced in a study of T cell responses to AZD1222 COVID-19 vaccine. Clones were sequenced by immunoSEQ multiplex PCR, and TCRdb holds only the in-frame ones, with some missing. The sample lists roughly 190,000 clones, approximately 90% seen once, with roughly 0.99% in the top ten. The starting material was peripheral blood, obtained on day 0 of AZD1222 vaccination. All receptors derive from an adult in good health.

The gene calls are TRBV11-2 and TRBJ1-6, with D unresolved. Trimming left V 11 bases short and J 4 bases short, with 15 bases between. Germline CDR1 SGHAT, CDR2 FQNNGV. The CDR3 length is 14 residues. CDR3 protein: CAGGSAHYNSPLHF. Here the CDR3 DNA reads TGTGCCGGCGGGTCAGCCCATTATAATTCACCCCTCCACTTT.

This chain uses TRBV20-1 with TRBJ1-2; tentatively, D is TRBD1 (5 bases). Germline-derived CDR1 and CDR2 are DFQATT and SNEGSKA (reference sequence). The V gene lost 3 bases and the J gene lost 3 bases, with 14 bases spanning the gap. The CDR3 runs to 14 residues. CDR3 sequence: CSASSGTVYYGYTF. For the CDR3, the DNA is TGCAGTGCTAGTTCGGGGACGGTCTACTATGGCTACACCTTC.

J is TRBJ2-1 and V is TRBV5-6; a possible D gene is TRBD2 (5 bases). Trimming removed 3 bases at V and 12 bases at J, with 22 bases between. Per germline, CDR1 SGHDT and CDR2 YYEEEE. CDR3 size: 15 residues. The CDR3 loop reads CASSSELVGILGQFF. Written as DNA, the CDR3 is TGTGCCAGCAGCTCGGAACTAGTAGGGATTTTGGGGCAGTTCTTC.

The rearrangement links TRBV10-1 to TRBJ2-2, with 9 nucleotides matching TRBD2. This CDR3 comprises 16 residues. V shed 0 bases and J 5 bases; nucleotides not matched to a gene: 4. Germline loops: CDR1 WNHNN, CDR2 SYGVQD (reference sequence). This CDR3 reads CASSESVLAGTGELFF. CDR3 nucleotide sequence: TGCGCCAGCAGTGAGTCGGTGCTAGCGGGGACCGGGGAGCTGTTTTTT.

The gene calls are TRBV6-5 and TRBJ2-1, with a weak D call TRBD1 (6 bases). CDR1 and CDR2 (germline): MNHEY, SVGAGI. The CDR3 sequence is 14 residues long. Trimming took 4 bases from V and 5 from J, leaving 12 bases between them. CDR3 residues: CASSSWDNNNEQFF. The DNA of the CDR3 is TGTGCCAGCAGTTCCTGGGACAACAACAATGAGCAGTTCTTC.

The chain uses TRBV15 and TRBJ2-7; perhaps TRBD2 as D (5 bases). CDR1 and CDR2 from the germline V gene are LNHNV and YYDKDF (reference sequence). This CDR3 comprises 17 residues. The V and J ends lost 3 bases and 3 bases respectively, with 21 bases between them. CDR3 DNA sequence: TGTGCCACCAGCAGCCCTTCTCTGGGCGAGGGATTCTACGAGCAGTACTTC. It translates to CATSSPSLGEGFYEQYF.

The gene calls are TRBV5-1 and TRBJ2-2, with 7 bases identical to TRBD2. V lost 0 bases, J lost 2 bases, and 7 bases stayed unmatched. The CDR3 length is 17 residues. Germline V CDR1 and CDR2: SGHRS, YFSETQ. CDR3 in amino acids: CASSLGSSGRNTGELFF. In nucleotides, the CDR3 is TGCGCCAGCAGCTTGGGGTCTAGCGGAAGAAACACCGGGGAGCTGTTTTTT.

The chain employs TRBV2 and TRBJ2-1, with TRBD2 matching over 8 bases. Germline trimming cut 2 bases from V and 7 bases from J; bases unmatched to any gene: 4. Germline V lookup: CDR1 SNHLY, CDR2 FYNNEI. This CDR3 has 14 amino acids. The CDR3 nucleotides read TGTGCCAGCAGTGAAACGGGGGGGCAGAATGAGCAGTTCTTC. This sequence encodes CASSETGGQNEQFF. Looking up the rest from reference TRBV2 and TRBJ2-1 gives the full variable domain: EPEVTQTPSHQVTQMGQEVILRCVPISNHLYFYWYRQILGQKVEFLVSFYNNEISEKSEIFDDQFSVERPDGSNFTLKIRSTKLEDSAMYFCASSETGGQNEQFFGPGTRLTVL.

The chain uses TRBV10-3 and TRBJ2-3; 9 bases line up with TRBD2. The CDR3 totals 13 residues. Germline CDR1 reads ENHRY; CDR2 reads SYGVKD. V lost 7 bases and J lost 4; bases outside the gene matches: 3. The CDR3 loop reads CAITGTSSDTQYF. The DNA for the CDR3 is TGTGCCATCACAGGGACTAGCTCAGATACGCAGTATTTT.

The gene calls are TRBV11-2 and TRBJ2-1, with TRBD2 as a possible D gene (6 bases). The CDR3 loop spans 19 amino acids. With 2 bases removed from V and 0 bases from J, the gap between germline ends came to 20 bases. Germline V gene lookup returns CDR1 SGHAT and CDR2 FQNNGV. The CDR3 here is CASSLNLLDGRTSYNEQFF. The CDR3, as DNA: TGTGCCAGCAGCTTAAATCTCCTGGACGGGAGAACCTCCTACAATGAGCAGTTCTTC.

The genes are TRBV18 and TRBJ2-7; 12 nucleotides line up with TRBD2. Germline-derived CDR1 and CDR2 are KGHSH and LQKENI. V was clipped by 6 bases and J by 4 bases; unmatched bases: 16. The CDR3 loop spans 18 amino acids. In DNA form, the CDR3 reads TGTGCCAGCTCTACCGGACTAGCGGGACGGTCGAACCATTACGAGCAGTACTTC. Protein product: CASSTGLAGRSNHYEQYF. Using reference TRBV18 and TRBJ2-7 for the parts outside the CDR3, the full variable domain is NAGVMQNPRHLVRRRGQEARLRCSPMKGHSHVYWYRQLPEEGLKFMVYLQKENIIDESGMPKERFSAEFPKEGPSILRIQQVVRGDSAAYFCASSTGLAGRSNHYEQYFGPGTRLTVT.

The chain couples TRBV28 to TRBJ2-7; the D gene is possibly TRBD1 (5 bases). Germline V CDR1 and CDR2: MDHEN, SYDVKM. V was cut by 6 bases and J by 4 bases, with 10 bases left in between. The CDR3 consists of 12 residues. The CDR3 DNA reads TGTGCCAGCAGCCCAGGGTATTACGAGCAGTACTTC. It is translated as CASSPGYYEQYF.

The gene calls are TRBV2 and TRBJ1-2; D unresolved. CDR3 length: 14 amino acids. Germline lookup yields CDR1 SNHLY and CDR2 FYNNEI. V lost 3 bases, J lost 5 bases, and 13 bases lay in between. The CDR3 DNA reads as TGTGCCAGCAGTGACCCCCTACTCTTGTATGGCTACACCTTC. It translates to CASSDPLLLYGYTF.

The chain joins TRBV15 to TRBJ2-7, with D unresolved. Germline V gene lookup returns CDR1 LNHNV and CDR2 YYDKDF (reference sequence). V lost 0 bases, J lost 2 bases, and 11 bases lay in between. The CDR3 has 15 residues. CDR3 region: CATSRDPDPTYEQYF. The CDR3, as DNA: TGTGCCACCAGCAGAGATCCCGACCCCACCTACGAGCAGTACTTC.

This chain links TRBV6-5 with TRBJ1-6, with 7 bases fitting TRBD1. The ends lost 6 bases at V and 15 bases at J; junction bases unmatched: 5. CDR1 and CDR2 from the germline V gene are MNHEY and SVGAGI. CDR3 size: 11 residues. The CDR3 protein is CASSMGQLLHF. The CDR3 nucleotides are TGTGCCAGCAGCATGGGACAGCTCCTCCACTTT.

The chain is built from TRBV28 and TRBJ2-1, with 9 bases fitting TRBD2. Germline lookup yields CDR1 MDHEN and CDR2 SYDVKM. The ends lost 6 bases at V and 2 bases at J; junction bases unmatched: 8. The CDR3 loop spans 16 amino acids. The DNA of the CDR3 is TGTGCCAGCAGCCCAATAGCGGGAGCCCCCTACAATGAGCAGTTCTTC. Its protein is CASSPIAGAPYNEQFF.